The 16 T cell receptor beta chains presented below share a single source sample, sequenced in a study of blood T cell repertoires in COVID-19. The repertoire was sequenced with immunoSEQ multiplex PCR; TCRdb's copy has only in-frame clones and lacks some. Of 90,000 to 100,000 clones in the sample, about 80% are singletons; the top ten hold about 10%. Specimen: peripheral blood. The receptors come from a man in his 70s with acute or convalescent COVID-19.

V gene TRBV7-9 combines with J gene TRBJ1-1; D is perhaps TRBD1 (5 bases). Germline values: CDR1 SEHNR, CDR2 FQNEAQ (reference sequence). This CDR3 has 15 amino acids. The V end was cut by 0 bases, the J end by 3 bases, with 11 bases between. The CDR3 reads CASSLAPGTDTEAFF. The CDR3 bases are TGTGCCAGCAGCTTAGCGCCCGGGACTGACACTGAAGCTTTCTTT.

The genes are TRBV18 and TRBJ1-5; TRBD1 matches 10 bases. The CDR3 contains 17 residues. Trimming at V came to 3 bases and at J to 3 bases, leaving 8 bases not matched to a gene. Germline CDR1 reads KGHSH; CDR2 reads LQKENI. CDR3 amino acids: CASSPFDGTGDNQPQHF. Here the CDR3 DNA reads TGTGCCAGCTCACCTTTCGATGGGACAGGGGACAATCAGCCCCAGCATTTT.

The chain employs TRBV4-3 and TRBJ2-1; maybe TRBD1 (5 bases). Germline CDR1 is LGHNA and CDR2 is YSLEER. Trimming cost V 4 bases and J 6 bases, with 16 bases left between them. This CDR3 has 15 residues. The DNA of the CDR3 is TGCGCCAGCAGCCGAGGAACAGGTGGCTTCAATGAGCAGTTCTTC. Protein product: CASSRGTGGFNEQFF.

This chain links TRBV6-5 with TRBJ1-6; D unresolved. The germline V gene has CDR1 MNHEY and CDR2 SVGAGI. Deletions cut 8 bases from V and 5 bases from J, with 13 bases between. The CDR3 is made up of 14 amino acids. The CDR3 DNA is TGTGCCAGCGGAGTTATGACCCATAATTCACCCCTCCACTTT. This sequence encodes CASGVMTHNSPLHF.

The chain has TRBV4-3 and TRBJ2-3; TRBD1 agrees at 8 bases. Per the germline V gene, CDR1 is LGHNA and CDR2 is YSLEER. The length of the CDR3 is 20 residues. V lost 3 bases and J lost 4; bases outside the gene matches: 21. Written as DNA, the CDR3 is TGCGCCAGCAGCCAGGAGAATGTGGGCAGGGGGCCACAGGGTGCAGATACGCAGTATTTT. Residues: CASSQENVGRGPQGADTQYF.

The chain is built from TRBV11-1 and TRBJ2-1; no firm D call. The CDR3 is 13 amino acids. The germline V gene encodes CDR1 SGHAT and CDR2 FQDESV (reference sequence). V was pared by 1 base and J by 5 bases, with 6 bases between. Here the CDR3 DNA reads TGTGCCAGCAGCTTAGACCTAAACAATGAGCAGTTCTTC. Protein sequence: CASSLDLNNEQFF. The full variable domain, its missing parts supplied by reference TRBV11-1 and TRBJ2-1, is EAEVAQSPRYKITEKSQAVAFWCDPISGHATLYWYRQILGQGPELLVQFQDESVVDDSQLPKDRFSAERLKGVDSTLKIQPAELGDSAMYLCASSLDLNNEQFFGPGTRLTVL.

This chain joins TRBV28 and TRBJ1-5; D might be TRBD1 (6 bases). The V gene's germline CDR1 is MDHEN and CDR2 SYDVKM. The V gene lost 4 bases and the J gene lost 0 bases, with 16 bases spanning the gap. The CDR3 has 17 amino acids. DNA of the CDR3: TGTGCCAGCAGTTCCCCCGGACAGCCTTATAGCAATCAGCCCCAGCATTTT. Its translation is CASSSPGQPYSNQPQHF. The full variable domain, with the rest looked up from reference TRBV28 and TRBJ1-5, is DVKVTQSSRYLVKRTGEKVFLECVQDMDHENMFWYRQDPGLGLRLIYFSYDVKMKEKGDIPEGYSVSREKKERFSLILESASTNQTSMYLCASSSPGQPYSNQPQHFGDGTRLSIL.

V is TRBV5-1 and J is TRBJ1-4, with 8 bases aligning to TRBD1. The ends lost 2 bases at V and 0 bases at J; junction bases unmatched: 9. The CDR3 is 18 residues long. The germline gives CDR1 SGHRS, CDR2 YFSETQ. In DNA form, the CDR3 reads TGCGCCAGCAGCTTAGGGACAGGAATGCTTGCAACTAATGAAAAACTGTTTTTT. It translates to CASSLGTGMLATNEKLFF.

The chain is built from TRBV6-5 and TRBJ1-6; 7 nucleotides match TRBD1. The ends lost 8 bases at V and 3 bases at J; junction bases unmatched: 4. The germline CDR1 and CDR2 sequences are MNHEY and SVGAGI. This CDR3 spans 14 amino acids. The CDR3 coding sequence is TGTGCCAGCCTACCAGGGGGCTATAATTCACCCCTCCACTTT. Protein product: CASLPGGYNSPLHF.

The chain uses TRBV3-1 (or the pseudogene TRBV3-2) and TRBJ1-3; TRBD1 matches at 8 bases. The trim removed 3 bases at V and 0 bases at J, leaving 10 bases unmatched. The length of the CDR3 is 18 residues. Germline assignment: CDR1 LGHDT and CDR2 YNNKEL (reference sequence). Here the CDR3 reads CASSQRGTGLTSGNTIYF. CDR3 coding DNA: TGTGCCAGCAGCCAGAGGGGGACAGGCCTAACCTCTGGAAACACCATATATTTT.

The chain recombines TRBV12-2 with TRBJ1-5; whether TRBD1, the table's D call, matches the DNA was not checked. TRBV12-2 has pseudogene status. This CDR3 has 16 residues. In DNA, the CDR3 is TGTGCAAGTCGCTCCCCCAAGGACAGGGGCGATCAGCCCCAGCATTTT. Protein: CASRSPKDRGDQPQHF.

The chain employs TRBV7-3 and TRBJ1-3, with 7 bases fitting TRBD1. Germline CDR1 SGHTA, CDR2 FQGTGA. V was clipped by 5 bases and J by 0 bases; unmatched bases: 19. The CDR3 loop spans 20 amino acids. The CDR3 coding sequence is TGTGCCAGCAGCCCTATCCCCGGACAGGAACACTTGTTCTCTGGAAACACCATATATTTT. Its translation: CASSPIPGQEHLFSGNTIYF.

V usage is TRBV11-2 and J usage is TRBJ1-3; D might be TRBD1 (6 bases). With 5 bases removed from V and 2 bases from J, the gap between germline ends came to 10 bases. The CDR3 totals 14 residues. The germline CDR1 and CDR2 sequences are SGHAT and FQNNGV. The CDR3 region has the DNA TGTGCCAGCAGCCCGAACAGGGCTGGAAACACCATATATTTT. Its translation: CASSPNRAGNTIYF.

This CDR3 is CASSPMGSGIYNEQFF. The CDR3, as DNA: TGTGCCAGCAGCCCCATGGGTAGCGGGATCTACAATGAGCAGTTCTTC. The V call is TRBV9, the J call TRBJ2-1; 8 bases map to TRBD2. Germline V gives CDR1 SGDLS, CDR2 YYNGEE. The CDR3 consists of 16 residues. The V gene end was trimmed by 4 bases and the J gene end by 3 bases; junction bases not matched to a gene: 9.

The chain recombines TRBV11-2 with TRBJ2-7, with TRBD1 as a possible D gene (7 bases). CDR1 is SGHAT, CDR2 FQNNGV, per germline. V was clipped by 7 bases and J by 3 bases, with 22 bases between them. CDR3 size: 16 residues. The CDR3 DNA reads as TGTGCCAGCACCAACCCTGGCGGGACAGATTACTACGAGCAGTACTTC. Protein product: CASTNPGGTDYYEQYF.

This clone was seen only once. The chain carries TRBV6-5 and TRBJ1-5; 7 bases align to TRBD1. The V gene end was trimmed by 6 bases and the J gene end by 6 bases; junction bases not matched to a gene: 8. The CDR3 has 14 amino acids. CDR1 and CDR2 (germline): MNHEY, SVGAGI. The DNA for the CDR3 is TGTGCCAGCAGACCATCTCAGGGGGGTCAGCCCCAGCATTTT. This translates into CASRPSQGGQPQHF.